The 8 T cell receptor beta chains in this list originate from one sample, sequenced in a study of blood T cell repertoires in COVID-19. The repertoire was sequenced with immunoSEQ multiplex PCR; TCRdb's copy has only in-frame clones and lacks some. The sample lists 150,000 to 200,000 clones; approximately 80% were seen once. The sample taken for sequencing was peripheral blood. The receptors derive from a woman aged 40 to 49 with COVID-19, enrolled during active disease.

The chain links TRBV9 to TRBJ1-2; 7 bases are a match to TRBD1. Germline CDR1 and CDR2: SGDLS and YYNGEE. The length of the CDR3 is 14 residues. Germline trimming cut 3 bases from V and 6 bases from J; bases unmatched to any gene: 8. The CDR3 protein is CASSAGTARHGYTF. CDR3 in DNA: TGTGCCAGCAGCGCAGGGACAGCTAGGCATGGCTACACCTTC.

The genes are TRBV7-3 and TRBJ1-2; 10 bases match TRBD1. The V and J ends lost 7 bases and 6 bases, in that order; junction bases with no gene match: 5. Germline CDR1 and CDR2: SGHTA and FQGTGA. The CDR3 extends over 13 amino acids. The CDR3 spells CASMGDRGNGYTF. As DNA, the CDR3 is TGTGCCAGCATGGGGGACAGGGGCAATGGCTACACCTTC.

V and J are TRBV2 and TRBJ1-5; TRBD1 might be the D (6 bases). The CDR3 contains 14 residues. Germline V CDR1 and CDR2: SNHLY, FYNNEI. The V and J ends lost 2 bases and 7 bases respectively, with 12 bases between them. CDR3 bases: TGTGCCAGCAGTGAACGAGAGGGGGACCAGCCCCAGCATTTT. This sequence encodes CASSEREGDQPQHF.

The chain carries TRBV3-1 (or the pseudogene TRBV3-2) and TRBJ1-3; TRBD1 matches 8 bases. Germline-derived CDR1 and CDR2 are LGHDT and YNNKEL (reference sequence). J was trimmed by 0 bases and V by 5 bases; bases with no gene match: 3. This CDR3 has 15 residues. The CDR3 is CASSGDRSSGNTIYF. CDR3 bases: TGTGCCAGCAGCGGGGACAGGAGCTCTGGAAACACCATATATTTT.

This rearrangement joins TRBV19 to TRBJ2-7, with unresolved D. V lost 1 base, J lost 2 bases, and 9 bases lay in between. Germline lookup yields CDR1 LNHDA and CDR2 SQIVND (reference sequence). This CDR3 comprises 14 residues. CDR3 coding DNA: TGTGCCAGTAGTATAGTAGGCCAGGCCTACGAGCAGTACTTC. Its protein is CASSIVGQAYEQYF.

The genes are TRBV4-2 and TRBJ2-1; no definite D call. Germline V CDR1 and CDR2: LGHNA, YNFKEQ. The V and J ends lost 0 bases and 9 bases respectively, with 15 bases between them. CDR3 length: 15 amino acids. The CDR3 DNA follows: TGTGCCAGCAGCCAAGATGGGCTGACGTGGGCTGAGCAGTTCTTC. Its translation: CASSQDGLTWAEQFF.

This chain links TRBV18 with TRBJ2-5, with D possibly being TRBD1 (6 bases). Trimming left V 3 bases short and J 1 base short, with 12 bases between. Per the germline V gene, CDR1 is KGHSH and CDR2 is LQKENI. There are 15 residues in the CDR3. DNA for the CDR3: TGTGCCAGCTCACCGTCACAGGGCCCCCAAGAGACCCAGTACTTC. Protein sequence: CASSPSQGPQETQYF.

This chain links TRBV3-1 (or the pseudogene TRBV3-2) with TRBJ2-1; the D gene is possibly TRBD2 (6 bases). V was trimmed by 0 bases and J by 4 bases, leaving 13 bases between them. The CDR3 sequence is 16 residues long. The germline gives CDR1 LGHDT, CDR2 YNNKEL (reference sequence). The CDR3 loop reads CASSQDPPTRYNEQFF. The CDR3 DNA reads TGTGCCAGCAGCCAAGACCCACCGACTAGATACAATGAGCAGTTCTTC.